The source of this T cell receptor beta chain is a study of neurological immune-mediated disorders. 5'RACE employing 10-nucleotide random UMIs yielded the cDNA. TCRdb re-called the 5' RACE reads through MiXCR, storing one row per CDR3 protein. The sample holds about 19,000 distinct CDR3 sequences, roughly 2.5% seen once. This clonotype was observed at least ten times. CDR1 is LGHNA and CDR2 is YNFKEQ in the germline V gene. V was cut by 1 base and J by 5 bases, with 6 bases left in between. CDR3 length: 12 amino acids. Sequences were obtained from PBMCs. This receptor was obtained from a woman aged 18-29 years with multiple sclerosis. This chain links TRBV4-2 with TRBJ2-7; D is ambiguous. CDR3 in amino acids: CASSQVGNEQYF. For the CDR3, the DNA is TGTGCCAGCAGCCAAGTAGGAAACGAGCAGTACTTC.